The 13 T cell receptor beta chains presented below share a single source sample, sequenced in a study of PD-1 blockade in classical Hodgkin lymphoma. Here immunoSEQ multiplex PCR was the method, and the copy in TCRdb shows in-frame clones only, minus some. Of about 11,000 clones listed, about 79% are singletons. Patients all relapsed after autologous stem cell transplantation, and there was variation in brentuximab vedotin exposure. This material consisted of peripheral blood mononuclear cells (PBMCs), taken at baseline. These TCRs come from a human donor with classical Hodgkin lymphoma.

This chain links TRBV6-1 with TRBJ1-6; D gene ambiguous. CDR1 is MNHNS, CDR2 SASEGT, per germline. Trimming left V 3 bases short and J 0 bases short, with 12 bases between. This CDR3 has 17 amino acids. The chain's CDR3 is CASSEAAGSSYNSPLHF. For the CDR3, the DNA is TGTGCCAGCAGTGAGGCCGCCGGGAGCTCCTATAATTCACCCCTCCACTTT.

This chain joins TRBV10-1 and TRBJ2-6, with D hard to call. Deletions cut 4 bases from V and 5 bases from J, with 21 bases between. This CDR3 is built from 18 residues. The germline CDR1 and CDR2 sequences are WNHNN and SYGVQD (reference sequence). CDR3 sequence (DNA): TGCGCCAGCAGTGGGGCTGGAAATCGCACAAGTCGGGCCAACGTCCTGACTTTC. Translation gives CASSGAGNRTSRANVLTF.

This clone has more than one count but fewer than ten. The chain carries TRBV7-2 and TRBJ2-1; D is possibly TRBD2 (5 bases). V dropped 4 bases and J dropped 9 bases, with 10 bases sitting between them. Looked up from germline, CDR1 is SGHTA and CDR2 is FQGNSA. The CDR3 is 12 amino acids. This CDR3 reads CASSSYGGEQFF. In DNA, the CDR3 is TGTGCCAGCAGCTCCTACGGAGGTGAGCAGTTCTTC.

Only one count was recorded for this clone. V gene TRBV6-6 combines with J gene TRBJ2-1; D not resolved. Trimming removed 8 bases from V and 4 bases from J, with 3 bases in between. CDR1 is MNHNY and CDR2 is SVGAGI in the germline V gene (reference sequence). The CDR3 contains 10 residues. The chain's CDR3 is CASRYNEQFF. In DNA, the CDR3 is TGTGCCAGCCGATACAATGAGCAGTTCTTC.

The V and J genes are TRBV18 and TRBJ2-5, with D possibly TRBD2 on 6 matching bases. The CDR3 covers 14 residues. Germline CDR1 is KGHSH and CDR2 is LQKENI. The germline V and J ends were trimmed by 6 bases and 2 bases, with 13 bases remaining between them. The CDR3 bases are TGTGCCAGCTCTCCGCGGGGAGCGCAAGAGACCCAGTACTTC. Amino acid sequence: CASSPRGAQETQYF. Filled out from reference TRBV18 and TRBJ2-5, the complete variable domain reads NAGVMQNPRHLVRRRGQEARLRCSPMKGHSHVYWYRQLPEEGLKFMVYLQKENIIDESGMPKERFSAEFPKEGPSILRIQQVVRGDSAAYFCASSPRGAQETQYFGPGTRLLVL.

This chain links TRBV6-1 with TRBJ2-7; no reliable D call. The ends were cut back, 4 bases at V and 6 bases at J, with 16 bases in the middle. Germline CDR1 is MNHNS and CDR2 is SASEGT. CDR3 length: 14 amino acids. The chain's CDR3 is CASSGLLALGEQYF. CDR3 DNA sequence: TGTGCCAGCAGTGGCCTTTTGGCCCTCGGCGAGCAGTACTTC.

The table lists this clone with a few counts. DNA of the CDR3: TGTGCCATCAGCGCCGTGACAGGAGTCAATCAGCCCCAGCATTTT. This sequence encodes CAISAVTGVNQPQHF. J is TRBJ1-5 and V is TRBV10-3; D is possibly TRBD1 (6 bases). The CDR3 runs to 15 residues. Germline loops: CDR1 ENHRY, CDR2 SYGVKD. V was clipped by 6 bases and J by 3 bases, with 15 bases between them.

In nucleotides, the CDR3 is TGTGCCATCGGGGTGTCAGCGACTAGCACAGATACGCAGTATTTT. Translating it yields CAIGVSATSTDTQYF. The V call is TRBV10-3, the J call TRBJ2-3; D gene ambiguous. This CDR3 has 15 amino acids. The germline V gene has CDR1 ENHRY and CDR2 SYGVKD. V gave up 8 bases and J gave up 0 bases, with 15 bases separating them.

V gene TRBV5-1 combines with J gene TRBJ1-1, with D maybe TRBD1 (5 bases). The CDR3 is 13 residues long. Germline CDR1 reads SGHRS; CDR2 reads YFSETQ. With 5 bases removed from V and 0 bases from J, the gap between germline ends came to 8 bases. CDR3 region: CASRGTMNTEAFF. The DNA of the CDR3 is TGCGCCAGCAGGGGGACTATGAACACTGAAGCTTTCTTT.

The rearrangement joins TRBV6-6 to TRBJ2-3; no clear D. Trimming pared 6 bases from V and 0 bases from J, leaving 16 bases between. Germline V gene lookup returns CDR1 MNHNY and CDR2 SVGAGI (reference sequence). The CDR3 contains 16 residues. CDR3 in amino acids: CASSPSALVSTDTQYF. DNA of the CDR3: TGTGCCAGCAGCCCCAGCGCGCTAGTCAGCACAGATACGCAGTATTTT.

The chain couples TRBV18 to TRBJ1-2; D unresolved. This CDR3 has 16 amino acids. Germline-derived CDR1 and CDR2 are KGHSH and LQKENI. V lost 3 bases, J lost 11 bases, and 25 bases lay in between. The CDR3 protein is CASSPPVSTTWLPYTF. The DNA for the CDR3 is TGTGCCAGCTCACCCCCAGTATCAACTACTTGGCTCCCGTACACCTTC.

A note on this clone: The same CDR3 can be traced to other DNA sequences in this sample. V is TRBV5-1 and J is TRBJ1-2, with 10 bases fitting TRBD1. The length of the CDR3 is 14 residues. Germline-derived CDR1 and CDR2 are SGHRS and YFSETQ. V gave up 4 bases and J gave up 2 bases; unmatched junction bases: 2. CDR3 sequence reads: CASSTGQGNYGYTF. CDR3 sequence (DNA): TGCGCCAGCAGCACGGGACAGGGGAACTATGGCTACACCTTC.

In nucleotides, the CDR3 is TGTGCCAGCAGAAAGGCGGGGAACACTGAAGCTTTCTTT. This translates into CASRKAGNTEAFF. V is TRBV6-5 and J is TRBJ1-1; D is unresolved. V lost 6 bases to trimming and J lost 1 base, with 9 bases between them. CDR3 length: 13 amino acids. In germline, CDR1 is MNHEY, CDR2 SVGAGI.